This is a list of T cell receptor beta chains from one sample in a study of shared clonotypes between healthy human individuals. The repertoire was sequenced with immunoSEQ multiplex PCR; TCRdb's copy has only in-frame clones and lacks some. The table lists roughly 300,000 clones, around nine tenths of them singletons. Sequenced: memory CD8+ T cells sorted from blood. These receptors were taken from a man aged 18 to 30 in good health. The CDR3 runs from the conserved cysteine through the conserved F or W. A D gene is named only where the DNA matches it firmly. Clone size is stated in some rows and not others, as once, few, many or a class when expanded.

j_call,v_call,d_call,clone_size,cdr3_nt,cdr3_aa
TRBJ2-1,TRBV7-9,TRBD1,NA,TGTGCCAGCAGCCCGGGACAGGGGGTTACCTACAATGAGCAGTTCTTC,CASSPGQGVTYNEQFF
TRBJ1-2,TRBV2,TRBD1,once,TGTGCCAGCAGTGACGGGACAGGGGCCTACTATGGCTACACCTTC,CASSDGTGAYYGYTF
TRBJ2-1,TRBV9,TRBD2,NA,TGTGCCAGCAGCGGAAGACTAGCGGGAGGGAAGGATGAGCAGTTCTTC,CASSGRLAGGKDEQFF
TRBJ2-7,TRBV4-3,NA,NA,TGCGCCAGCAGCCAAGATCGTCTAGGAGCCTACGAGCAGTACTTC,CASSQDRLGAYEQYF
TRBJ2-7,TRBV5-1,NA,NA,TGCGCCAGCAGAACCGGGACTTCTAGCTCCTACGAGCAGTACTTC,CASRTGTSSSYEQYF
TRBJ2-7,TRBV7-9,NA,NA,TGTGCCAGCAGCTTAGTCTCGTCAGGCCCCTACGAGCAGTACTTC,CASSLVSSGPYEQYF
TRBJ1-1,TRBV5-4,NA,NA,TGTGCCAGCAGCTCAACTGACCTGAACACTGAAGCTTTCTTT,CASSSTDLNTEAFF
TRBJ1-1,TRBV9,NA,NA,TGTGCCAGCAGCGTACTTGGAAACACTGAAGCTTTCTTT,CASSVLGNTEAFF
TRBJ2-3,TRBV25-1,NA,NA,TGTGCCAGCAGCGACAGTGGACCCTTCACAGATACGCAGTATTTT,CASSDSGPFTDTQYF
TRBJ2-1,TRBV30,NA,NA,TGTGCCTGGAGTCCTAAGGCCGGGCCCACTGAGCAGTTCTTC,CAWSPKAGPTEQFF
TRBJ2-7,TRBV4-3,TRBD1,NA,TGCGCCAGCAGCCAAGATATTGGACAGGGCGGCTACGAGCAGTACTTC,CASSQDIGQGGYEQYF
TRBJ2-7,TRBV6-5,NA,NA,TGTGCCAGCAGCCCCAGGGGTTCTGCCTACGAGCAGTACTTC,CASSPRGSAYEQYF
TRBJ2-3,TRBV7-9,TRBD2,NA,TGTGCCAGCACCCTCCTAGCGGGAATTTCAGATACGCAGTATTTT,CASTLLAGISDTQYF
TRBJ2-7,TRBV13,TRBD1,NA,TGTGCCAGCAGCCCTATCGGGGGGACAGGGATCTACGAGCAGTACTTC,CASSPIGGTGIYEQYF
TRBJ2-7,TRBV5-1,NA,NA,TGCGCCAGCAGCGACGGACTGATTTCCTACGAGCAGTACTTC,CASSDGLISYEQYF
TRBJ2-7,TRBV18,NA,NA,TGTGCCAGCTCACGCGCTGGGGGGACCTACGAGCAGTACTTC,CASSRAGGTYEQYF
TRBJ2-7,TRBV5-3,TRBD2,NA,TGTGCCAGAAGCTTGGTTCTAGCGGGGGGGTACGAGCAGTACTTC,CARSLVLAGGYEQYF
TRBJ1-5,TRBV6-6,TRBD1,NA,TGTGCCAGCAGTCGCCAGGGGGCTCATCAGCCCCAGCATTTT,CASSRQGAHQPQHF
TRBJ2-1,TRBV19,NA,NA,TGTGCCAGTAGTATAAAGTTCCACAATGAGCAGTTCTTC,CASSIKFHNEQFF
TRBJ2-7,TRBV6-1,TRBD1,NA,TGTGCCAGCAGTGAAGGGGCCGGGACAGGTCCCTACGAGCAGTACTTC,CASSEGAGTGPYEQYF
TRBJ2-1,TRBV27,TRBD1,once,TGTGCCAGCGGAAAGGAACCCAGGGGGCCCAATGAGCAGTTCTTC,CASGKEPRGPNEQFF
TRBJ2-3,TRBV7-9,NA,NA,TGTGCCAGCAGCTTGACTTGGACAGATACGCAGTATTTT,CASSLTWTDTQYF
TRBJ2-7,TRBV30,NA,NA,TGTGCCTGGAGTGTATTGGGTAGGGTAAACGAGCAGTACTTC,CAWSVLGRVNEQYF
TRBJ1-5,TRBV7-9,NA,NA,TGTGCCAGCAGCGGGGCAGGTTATAGCAATCAGCCCCAGCATTTT,CASSGAGYSNQPQHF
TRBJ1-1,TRBV28,NA,NA,TGTGCCAGCAGACTGGACGGGGATGAAGCTTTCTTT,CASRLDGDEAFF
TRBJ2-7,TRBV6-1,TRBD1,NA,TGTGCCAGCAGTGAAGGCGGACAGGTTACCTACGAGCAGTACTTC,CASSEGGQVTYEQYF
TRBJ2-7,TRBV2,NA,NA,TGTGCCAGCATTGGGCTAGGGCTACAAAACTACGAGCAGTACTTC,CASIGLGLQNYEQYF
TRBJ2-1,TRBV6-1,NA,NA,TGTGCCAGCAGTGAATATCCGGGGGAGGAGGTCGGGCTCAATGAGCAGTTCTTC,CASSEYPGEEVGLNEQFF
TRBJ1-1,TRBV5-8,TRBD1,NA,TGTGCCAGCAGCGAAGACAGGGGGCGCGGCACTGAAGCTTTCTTT,CASSEDRGRGTEAFF
TRBJ2-1,TRBV28,TRBD1,NA,TGTGCCAGCAAAGGGCAGGGGGTATACTACAATGAGCAGTTCTTC,CASKGQGVYYNEQFF
TRBJ2-1,TRBV9,NA,NA,TGTGCCAGCAGCGTCCTCGATACTGGGAGCTACAATGAGCAGTTCTTC,CASSVLDTGSYNEQFF
TRBJ2-7,TRBV4-1,TRBD1,NA,TGCGCCAGCAGCCAAGTCCACAGGGGTTCCTACGAGCAGTACTTC,CASSQVHRGSYEQYF
TRBJ1-5,TRBV4-3,NA,NA,TGCGCCAGCAGCCAAGATACTTCGGATAGCAATCAGCCCCAGCATTTT,CASSQDTSDSNQPQHF
TRBJ2-7,TRBV9,NA,NA,TGTGCCAGCAGCGTACAGGGGTCCTCCTACGAGCAGTACTTC,CASSVQGSSYEQYF
TRBJ2-5,TRBV5-3,TRBD2,NA,TGTGCCAGAAGCTTGGCAGGGAGGGAAGAGACCCAGTACTTC,CARSLAGREETQYF
TRBJ2-7,TRBV30,NA,NA,TGTGCCTGGAGTTCCGGGAACTCGTACGAGCAGTACTTC,CAWSSGNSYEQYF
TRBJ2-7,TRBV6-5,TRBD2,few,TGTGCCAGCAGTTACAGTAGCGGGGTTACCTACGAGCAGTACTTC,CASSYSSGVTYEQYF
TRBJ1-5,TRBV28,NA,NA,TGTGCCAGCAGTTCGAGGGGAATAGTAAATCAGCCCCAGCATTTT,CASSSRGIVNQPQHF
TRBJ2-3,TRBV7-8,NA,NA,TGTGCCAGCAGCTTAGCCTACTGGACGGATAGCACAGATACGCAGTATTTT,CASSLAYWTDSTDTQYF
TRBJ1-5,TRBV6-1,NA,NA,TGTGCCAGCAGTGAAGAATACCATAGCAATCAGCCCCAGCATTTT,CASSEEYHSNQPQHF
TRBJ1-5,TRBV29-1,NA,many,TGCAGCGTACTCGAGGACGGCAATCAGCCCCAGCATTTT,CSVLEDGNQPQHF
TRBJ1-1,TRBV25-1,TRBD1,NA,TGTGCCAGCAGTGACCAGACAGGGTTGAACACTGAAGCTTTCTTT,CASSDQTGLNTEAFF
TRBJ2-1,TRBV2,NA,once,TGTGCCAGCGAAATAGTTTACAATGAGCAGTTCTTC,CASEIVYNEQFF
TRBJ2-2,TRBV7-7,NA,NA,TGTGCTAGCAGCTTAGACTGGGGGACCGGGGAGCTGTTTTTT,CASSLDWGTGELFF
TRBJ1-5,TRBV27,NA,NA,TGTGCCAGCAGTTTACGACGGACAGTGGGGTATGATCAGCCCCAGCATTTT,CASSLRRTVGYDQPQHF
TRBJ1-2,TRBV7-9,TRBD1,NA,TGTGCCAGCAGCATCCCGGGACAGCCCTTCTATGGCTACACCTTC,CASSIPGQPFYGYTF
TRBJ2-7,TRBV5-1,TRBD1,few,TGCGCCAGCAGCTTGGTACAGGGGATTTACTACGAGCAGTACTTC,CASSLVQGIYYEQYF
TRBJ2-7,TRBV27,NA,NA,TGTGCCAGCAGTTTTTCTAGCGGGACAGGGAACTCCTACGAGCAGTACTTC,CASSFSSGTGNSYEQYF
TRBJ1-2,TRBV4-3,NA,NA,TGCGCCAGCAGCCAAGAGGTCCTCGGGGAGTATCGCTACACCTTC,CASSQEVLGEYRYTF